The 24 T cell receptor beta chains listed next were all sequenced from one sample in a study of blood T cell repertoires in COVID-19. Repertoires were generated with immunoSEQ multiplex PCR, while TCRdb's copy carries only in-frame clones and drops some. The repertoire holds just under 65,000 clones, with roughly 78% as singletons. The sequencing sample was made of peripheral blood. These receptor sequences come from a man aged 60 to 69 with COVID-19, enrolled during active disease.

This CDR3 reads CASSLNTNYGYTF. In nucleotides, the CDR3 is TGTGCCAGCAGTTTAAACACCAACTATGGCTACACCTTC. The V gene is TRBV27, the J gene TRBJ1-2; D is unresolved. Germline V CDR1 and CDR2: MNHEY, SMNVEV (reference sequence). The V gene lost 2 bases and the J gene lost 2 bases, with 6 bases spanning the gap. The CDR3 spans 13 residues.

The rearrangement links TRBV11-3 to TRBJ2-7, with D tentatively TRBD1 (6 bases). The CDR3 is 14 residues long. The V gene's germline CDR1 is SGHNT and CDR2 YENEEA. Trimming removed 5 bases at V and 3 bases at J, with 14 bases between. The CDR3 DNA reads as TGTGCCAGCAGCCCCGGCACAGGGTACTACGAGCAGTACTTC. Protein product: CASSPGTGYYEQYF.

The genes are TRBV5-1 and TRBJ2-3, with 9 bases that match TRBD2. The germline V gene encodes CDR1 SGHRS and CDR2 YFSETQ. The CDR3 totals 16 residues. The J segment lost 5 bases and the V segment lost 4 bases, leaving 11 bases of the junction unmatched. The CDR3 nucleotides read TGCGCCAGCAGCCTGGACTTAGCGGGAGTTGGAGATACGCAGTATTTT. Protein product: CASSLDLAGVGDTQYF.

The chain joins TRBV10-3 to TRBJ2-1; 8 bases agree with TRBD1. CDR1 is ENHRY, CDR2 SYGVKD, per germline. This CDR3 has 16 amino acids. V dropped 10 bases and J dropped 6; count of bases not matched to a gene: 17. DNA of the CDR3: TGTGCCACAGGGGATTTTGTCAGGACAGGGTTCAATGAGCAGTTCTTC. Translating it yields CATGDFVRTGFNEQFF.

This clone was counted only a few times. The V and J genes are TRBV9 and TRBJ1-2; D remains unclear. The germline CDR1 and CDR2 sequences are SGDLS and YYNGEE. Trimming cost V 1 base and J 0 bases, with 7 bases left between them. CDR3 length: 14 amino acids. This CDR3 reads CASSVLSSNYGYTF. As DNA, the CDR3 is TGTGCCAGCAGCGTACTGAGCTCTAACTATGGCTACACCTTC.

The rearrangement uses TRBV15 and TRBJ2-1; D not resolved. The length of the CDR3 is 15 residues. Germline lookup yields CDR1 LNHNV and CDR2 YYDKDF (reference sequence). V was shortened by 6 bases and J by 0 bases, with 12 bases between the two germline ends. CDR3 DNA: TGTGCCACCAGTAATCTCCAGCGCTCCTACAATGAGCAGTTCTTC. Translation gives CATSNLQRSYNEQFF.

This clone was seen a single time. The V and J genes are TRBV19 and TRBJ2-3; 7 bases are a match to TRBD2. The CDR3 is 15 amino acids. Germline CDR1 reads LNHDA; CDR2 reads SQIVND (reference sequence). V lost 8 bases to trimming and J lost 9 bases; unmatched junction nucleotides: 17. The CDR3 region is CASLGGTMPPGTQYF. CDR3 coding DNA: TGTGCCAGTCTGGGGGGGACTATGCCCCCGGGGACGCAGTATTTT.

CDR3 nucleotide sequence: TGCAGCGGACACTTGGGACAGGTGAACACTGAAGCTTTCTTT. Translating it yields CSGHLGQVNTEAFF. This sequence joins TRBV29-1 and TRBJ1-1; 8 bases agree with TRBD1. The CDR3 extends over 14 amino acids. J was trimmed by 0 bases and V by 7 bases; bases with no gene match: 7. Germline CDR1 reads SQVTM; CDR2 reads ANQGSEA.

This chain joins TRBV15 and TRBJ2-7; possible D gene TRBD2, 6 bases. The CDR3 spans 14 residues. The V and J ends lost 0 bases and 3 bases respectively, with 9 bases between them. From germline, CDR1 is LNHNV and CDR2 YYDKDF (reference sequence). CDR3 nucleotide sequence: TGTGCCACCAGCAGAGACGTGGGGGGCTACGAGCAGTACTTC. Translated: CATSRDVGGYEQYF. The full variable domain, with the rest looked up from reference TRBV15 and TRBJ2-7, is DAMVIQNPRYQVTQFGKPVTLSCSQTLNHNVMYWYQQKSSQAPKLLFHYYDKDFNNEADTPDNFQSRRPNTSFCFLDIRSPGLGDTAMYLCATSRDVGGYEQYFGPGTRLTVT.

The CDR3 here is CASSAVAGGQETQYF. In nucleotides, the CDR3 is TGTGCCAGCAGTGCGGTAGCGGGAGGGCAAGAGACCCAGTACTTC. This chain uses TRBV6-4 with TRBJ2-5; 11 nucleotides align to TRBD2. The CDR3 runs to 15 residues. CDR1 and CDR2 (germline): MRHNA, SNTAGT. After removal of 4 bases from V and 2 bases from J, the junction contained 3 bases not matched to a gene.

This clone has more than one count but fewer than ten. V gene TRBV3-1 (or the pseudogene TRBV3-2) combines with J gene TRBJ2-7; 10 bases map to TRBD2. Germline V gives CDR1 LGHDT, CDR2 YNNKEL (reference sequence). V lost 4 bases and J lost 3; bases outside the gene matches: 6. This CDR3 is 15 amino acids long. CDR3 protein: CASSLSRTSGYEQYF. CDR3 coding DNA: TGTGCCAGCAGCCTTAGTCGGACTAGCGGCTACGAGCAGTACTTC.

The genes are TRBV3-1 (or the pseudogene TRBV3-2) and TRBJ1-5, with no clear D. The ends were cut back, 4 bases at V and 5 bases at J, with 12 bases in the middle. The CDR3 spans 14 residues. CDR1 is LGHDT, CDR2 YNNKEL, per germline (reference sequence). CDR3 nucleotide sequence: TGTGCCAGCAGCCGAGACCACCGGGATCAGCCCCAGCATTTT. Encoded protein: CASSRDHRDQPQHF.

This rearrangement joins TRBV11-3 to TRBJ2-2, with D possibly matching TRBD1 (6 bases). Per germline, CDR1 SGHNT and CDR2 YENEEA. The length of the CDR3 is 14 residues. V was cut by 5 bases and J by 1 base, with 8 bases left in between. CDR3 in DNA: TGTGCCAGCAGCATCAGGGGGAACACCGGGGAGCTGTTTTTT. It specifies CASSIRGNTGELFF.

The chain combines TRBV9 with TRBJ1-2; the D is unclear. V shed 0 bases and J shed 6 bases, with 12 bases lying between them. CDR3 length equals 14 residues. Germline V gene lookup returns CDR1 SGDLS and CDR2 YYNGEE. The CDR3 spells CASSVVTVLNGYTF. As DNA, the CDR3 is TGTGCCAGCAGCGTAGTTACAGTCCTGAATGGCTACACCTTC. Together with reference TRBV9 and TRBJ1-2, the CDR3 gives the full variable domain: DSGVTQTPKHLITATGQRVTLRCSPRSGDLSVYWYQQSLDQGLQFLIQYYNGEERAKGNILERFSAQQFPDLHSELNLSSLELGDSALYFCASSVVTVLNGYTFGSGTRLTVV.

This chain joins TRBV5-5 and TRBJ2-7; D is undetermined. Germline V CDR1 and CDR2: SGHKS, YYEKEE (reference sequence). V was cut by 4 bases and J by 4 bases, with 15 bases left in between. This CDR3 spans 14 amino acids. CDR3 amino acids: CASSPSQGAYEQYF. The DNA of the CDR3 is TGTGCCAGCAGCCCAAGCCAAGGAGCTTACGAGCAGTACTTC. The whole variable domain, remainder taken from reference TRBV5-5 and TRBJ2-7, is DAGVTQSPTHLIKTRGQQVTLRCSPISGHKSVSWYQQVLGQGPQFIFQYYEKEERGRGNFPDRFSARQFPNYSSELNVNALLLGDSALYLCASSPSQGAYEQYFGPGTRLTVT.

The chain joins TRBV28 to TRBJ1-1, with D unclear. The V gene's germline CDR1 is MDHEN and CDR2 SYDVKM. The CDR3 consists of 13 residues. Trimming pared 5 bases from V and 0 bases from J, leaving 7 bases between. The CDR3 here is CASSGGMNTEAFF. The DNA of the CDR3 is TGTGCCAGCAGTGGCGGGATGAACACTGAAGCTTTCTTT.

The rearrangement links TRBV20-1 to TRBJ2-3; D is perhaps TRBD2 (6 bases). The V end was cut by 3 bases, the J end by 2 bases, with 15 bases between. Germline CDR1 DFQATT, CDR2 SNEGSKA (reference sequence). The CDR3 extends over 15 amino acids. Here the CDR3 reads CSASTGEGFTDTQYF. The CDR3 coding sequence is TGCAGTGCTAGTACGGGAGAGGGATTCACAGATACGCAGTATTTT.

V is TRBV5-1 and J is TRBJ1-6; 9 bases fit TRBD1. Germline V lookup: CDR1 SGHRS, CDR2 YFSETQ. Trimming took 4 bases from V and 10 from J; bases not matched to a gene: 6. The CDR3 loop spans 14 amino acids. CDR3 protein: CASSQGQGNSPLHF. The CDR3 nucleotides are TGCGCCAGCAGCCAAGGACAGGGGAACTCACCCCTCCACTTT.

The rearrangement joins TRBV2 to TRBJ2-3, with D perhaps matching TRBD1 (6 bases). CDR1 is SNHLY and CDR2 is FYNNEI in the germline V gene. This CDR3 has 13 residues. The V end lost 8 bases, the J end lost 6 bases, and 15 bases lay between the germline ends. The DNA for the CDR3 is TGTGCCAGCTCTCTTCAGGGGCCCGATACGCAGTATTTT. Protein: CASSLQGPDTQYF.

The chain has TRBV5-1 and TRBJ1-3; D not certain. Germline V CDR1 and CDR2: SGHRS, YFSETQ. This CDR3 is built from 15 residues. Deletions cut 0 bases from V and 3 bases from J, with 10 bases between. The CDR3 protein is CASSLDLAVGNTIYF. The CDR3 DNA reads TGCGCCAGCAGCTTGGACTTGGCGGTTGGAAACACCATATATTTT.

The chain combines TRBV5-1 with TRBJ2-7, with D possibly being TRBD2 (5 bases). V lost 3 bases and J 4 bases, leaving 14 bases between the germline ends. The germline gives CDR1 SGHRS, CDR2 YFSETQ. The CDR3 totals 14 residues. The CDR3 DNA is TGCGCCAGCAGCTCCAACCCGGACTCTTACGAGCAGTACTTC. Translated, it gives CASSSNPDSYEQYF.

The J gene is TRBJ2-3, the V gene TRBV29-1; 11 bases line up with TRBD2. V gave up 4 bases and J gave up 6 bases; unmatched junction bases: 9. This CDR3 is built from 15 residues. Per the germline V gene, CDR1 is SQVTM and CDR2 is ANQGSEA. This CDR3 is CSVALAGGVPDTQYF. The CDR3 nucleotides are TGCAGCGTTGCTTTAGCGGGAGGGGTCCCGGATACGCAGTATTTT.

The J gene is TRBJ2-3, the V gene TRBV12-5, with a weak D call TRBD2 (6 bases). The V and J ends lost 6 bases and 0 bases respectively, with 16 bases between them. From germline, CDR1 is LGHNT and CDR2 FRNRAP. CDR3 length: 16 residues. CDR3 nucleotides: TGTGCTAGTGGCAGCGGTAGCGGCGCTAGCACAGATACGCAGTATTTT. It yields the protein CASGSGSGASTDTQYF.

This chain connects TRBV5-1 to TRBJ2-1, with a weak D call TRBD2 (6 bases). The CDR3 consists of 15 residues. The germline V gene encodes CDR1 SGHRS and CDR2 YFSETQ. Trimming shortened V by 4 bases and J by 5 bases, and 16 bases separated the two germline ends. The CDR3 region has the DNA TGCGCCAGCAGCCCCCATGGGGGAGGAAACAATGAGCAGTTCTTC. Amino acids: CASSPHGGGNNEQFF.